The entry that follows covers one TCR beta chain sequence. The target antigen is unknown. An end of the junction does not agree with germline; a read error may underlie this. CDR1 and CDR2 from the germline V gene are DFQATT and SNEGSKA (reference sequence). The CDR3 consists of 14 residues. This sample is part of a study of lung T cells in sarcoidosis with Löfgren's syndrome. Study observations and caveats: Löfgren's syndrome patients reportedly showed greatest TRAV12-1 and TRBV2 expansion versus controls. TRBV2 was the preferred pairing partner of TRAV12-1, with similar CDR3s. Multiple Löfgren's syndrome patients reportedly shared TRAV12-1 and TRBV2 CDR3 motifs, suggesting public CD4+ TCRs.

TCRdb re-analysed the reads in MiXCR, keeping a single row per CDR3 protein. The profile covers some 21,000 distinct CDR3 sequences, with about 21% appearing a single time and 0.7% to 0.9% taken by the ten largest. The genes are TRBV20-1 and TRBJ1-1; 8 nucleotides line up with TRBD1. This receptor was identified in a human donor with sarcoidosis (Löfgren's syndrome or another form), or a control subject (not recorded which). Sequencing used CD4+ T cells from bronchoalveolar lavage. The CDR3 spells CSARKQGVVTEALF. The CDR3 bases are TGCAGTGCTAGAAAACAGGGGGTGGTCACTGAAGCTCTCTTT.